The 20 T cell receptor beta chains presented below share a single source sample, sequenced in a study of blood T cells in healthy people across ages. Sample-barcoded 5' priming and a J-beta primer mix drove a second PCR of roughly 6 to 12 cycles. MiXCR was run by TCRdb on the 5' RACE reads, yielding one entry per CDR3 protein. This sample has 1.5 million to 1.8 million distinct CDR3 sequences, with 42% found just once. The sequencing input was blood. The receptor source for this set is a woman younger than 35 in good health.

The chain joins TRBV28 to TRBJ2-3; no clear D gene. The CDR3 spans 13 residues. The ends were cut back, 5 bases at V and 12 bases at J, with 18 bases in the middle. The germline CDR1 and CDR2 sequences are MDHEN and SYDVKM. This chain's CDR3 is CASSPIIGPPQYF. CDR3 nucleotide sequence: TGTGCCAGCAGTCCCATCATAGGACCTCCTCAGTATTTT.

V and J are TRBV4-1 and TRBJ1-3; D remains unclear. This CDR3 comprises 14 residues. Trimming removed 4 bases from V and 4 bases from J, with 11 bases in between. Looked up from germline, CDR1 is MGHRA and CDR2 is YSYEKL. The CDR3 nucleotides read TGCGCCAGCAGCCCGATGCCTAAGGGAAACACCATATATTTT. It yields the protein CASSPMPKGNTIYF.

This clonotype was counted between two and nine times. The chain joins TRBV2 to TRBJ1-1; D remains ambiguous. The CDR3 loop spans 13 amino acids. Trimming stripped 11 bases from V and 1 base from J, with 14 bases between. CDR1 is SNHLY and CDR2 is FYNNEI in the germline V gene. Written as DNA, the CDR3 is TGTGCCGTTTTAGGGCAGCGGAACACTGAAGCTTTCTTT. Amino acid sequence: CAVLGQRNTEAFF.

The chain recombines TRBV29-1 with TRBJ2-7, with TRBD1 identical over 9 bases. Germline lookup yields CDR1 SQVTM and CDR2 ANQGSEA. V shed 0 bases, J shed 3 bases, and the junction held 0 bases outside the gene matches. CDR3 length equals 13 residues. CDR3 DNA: TGCAGCGTTGAAGAGGGACAGGGCTACGAGCAGTACTTC. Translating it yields CSVEEGQGYEQYF.

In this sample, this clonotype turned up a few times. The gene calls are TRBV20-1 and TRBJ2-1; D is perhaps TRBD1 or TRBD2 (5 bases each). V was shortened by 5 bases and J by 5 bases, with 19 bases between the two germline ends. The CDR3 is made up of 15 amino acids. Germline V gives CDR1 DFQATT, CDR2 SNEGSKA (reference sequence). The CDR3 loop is CSALSGRTGNNEQFF. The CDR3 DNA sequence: TGCAGTGCTCTGAGCGGTCGAACAGGAAACAATGAGCAGTTCTTC.

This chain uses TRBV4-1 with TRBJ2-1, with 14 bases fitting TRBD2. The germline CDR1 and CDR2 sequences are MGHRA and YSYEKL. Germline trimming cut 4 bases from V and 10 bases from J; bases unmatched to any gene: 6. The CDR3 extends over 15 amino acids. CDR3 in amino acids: CASSPGLAGGGEQFF. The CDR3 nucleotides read TGCGCCAGCAGCCCCGGACTAGCGGGGGGCGGGGAGCAGTTCTTC.

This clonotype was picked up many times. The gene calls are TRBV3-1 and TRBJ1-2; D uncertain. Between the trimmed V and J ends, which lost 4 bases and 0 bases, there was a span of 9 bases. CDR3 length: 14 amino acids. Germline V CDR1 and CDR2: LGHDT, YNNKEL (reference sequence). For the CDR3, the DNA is TGTGCCAGCAGCCCCGAGGTGTCTAACTATGGCTACACCTTC. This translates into CASSPEVSNYGYTF.

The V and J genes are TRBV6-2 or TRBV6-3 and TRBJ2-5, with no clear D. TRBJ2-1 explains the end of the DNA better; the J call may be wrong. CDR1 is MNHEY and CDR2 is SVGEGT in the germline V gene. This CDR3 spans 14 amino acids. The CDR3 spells CASSYWSDQETQFF. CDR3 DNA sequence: TGTGCCAGCAGTTATTGGTCAGACCAAGAGACCCAGTTCTTC.

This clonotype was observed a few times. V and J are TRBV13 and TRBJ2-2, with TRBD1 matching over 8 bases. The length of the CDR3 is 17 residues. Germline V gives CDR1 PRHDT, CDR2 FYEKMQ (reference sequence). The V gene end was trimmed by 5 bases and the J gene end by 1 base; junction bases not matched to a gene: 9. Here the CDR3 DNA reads TGTGCCAGCAGCCCCCTGGACAGGGTACTGAACACCGGGGAGCTGTTTTTT. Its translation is CASSPLDRVLNTGELFF.

The CDR3 region is CAWSLNSHGGYTF. DNA for the CDR3: TGTGCCTGGAGTTTAAATTCCCACGGAGGCTACACCTTC. This sequence joins TRBV30 and TRBJ1-2; D unresolved. Germline values: CDR1 GTSNPN, CDR2 SVGIG (reference sequence). With 2 bases removed from V and 8 bases from J, the gap between germline ends came to 15 bases. The CDR3 extends over 13 amino acids.

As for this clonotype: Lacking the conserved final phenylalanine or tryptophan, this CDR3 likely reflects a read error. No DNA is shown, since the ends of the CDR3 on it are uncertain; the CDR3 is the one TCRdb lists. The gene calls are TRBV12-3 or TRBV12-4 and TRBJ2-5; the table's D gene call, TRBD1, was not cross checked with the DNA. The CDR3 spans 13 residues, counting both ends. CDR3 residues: CASSITAGATFGS.

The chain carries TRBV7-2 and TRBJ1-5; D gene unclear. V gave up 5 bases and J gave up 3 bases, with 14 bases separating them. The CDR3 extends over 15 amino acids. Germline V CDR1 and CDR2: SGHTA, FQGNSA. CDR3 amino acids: CASSLRGRVNQPQHF. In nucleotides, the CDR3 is TGTGCCAGCAGCCTACGGGGTAGGGTCAATCAGCCCCAGCATTTT.

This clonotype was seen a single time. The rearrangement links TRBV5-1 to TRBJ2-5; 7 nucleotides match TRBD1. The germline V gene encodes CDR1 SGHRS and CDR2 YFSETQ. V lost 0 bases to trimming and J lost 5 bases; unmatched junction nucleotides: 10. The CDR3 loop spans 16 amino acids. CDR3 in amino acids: CASSLEANRGRETQYF. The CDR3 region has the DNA TGCGCCAGCAGCTTGGAAGCAAACAGGGGTAGGGAGACCCAGTACTTC.

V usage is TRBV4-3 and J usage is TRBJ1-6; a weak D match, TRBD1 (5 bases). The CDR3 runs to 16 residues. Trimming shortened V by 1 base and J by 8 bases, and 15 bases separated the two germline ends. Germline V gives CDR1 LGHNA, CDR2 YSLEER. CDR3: CASSQVDQGIDSPLHF. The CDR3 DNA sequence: TGCGCCAGCAGCCAAGTCGACCAGGGTATAGATTCACCCCTCCACTTT.

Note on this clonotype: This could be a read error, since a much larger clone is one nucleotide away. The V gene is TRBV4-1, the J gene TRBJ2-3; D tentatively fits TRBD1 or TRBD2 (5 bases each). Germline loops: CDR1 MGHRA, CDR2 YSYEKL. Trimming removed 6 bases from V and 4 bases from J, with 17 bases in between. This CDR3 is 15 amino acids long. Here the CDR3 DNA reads TGCGCCAGCAGTCGACAGTCCGCTAGCTCAGATACGCAGTATTTT. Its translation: CASSRQSASSDTQYF.

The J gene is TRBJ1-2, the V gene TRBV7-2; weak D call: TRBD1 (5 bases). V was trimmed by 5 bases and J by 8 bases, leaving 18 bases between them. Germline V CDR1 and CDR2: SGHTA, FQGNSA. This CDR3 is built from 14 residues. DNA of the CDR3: TGTGCCAGCAGCGTCGTCGACAGCCTTAAAGGCTACACCTTC. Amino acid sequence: CASSVVDSLKGYTF.

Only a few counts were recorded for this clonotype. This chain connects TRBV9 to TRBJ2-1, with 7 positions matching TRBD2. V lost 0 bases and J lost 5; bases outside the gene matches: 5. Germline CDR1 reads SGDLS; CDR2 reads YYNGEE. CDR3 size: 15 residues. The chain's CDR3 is CASSVDGLDNNEQFF. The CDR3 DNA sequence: TGTGCCAGCAGCGTAGACGGACTAGACAACAATGAGCAGTTCTTC.

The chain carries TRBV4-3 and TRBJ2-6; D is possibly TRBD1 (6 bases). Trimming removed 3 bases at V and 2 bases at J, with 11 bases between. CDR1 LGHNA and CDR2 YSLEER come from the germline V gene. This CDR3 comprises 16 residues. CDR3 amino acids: CASSQDTGTGANVLTF. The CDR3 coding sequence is TGCGCCAGCAGCCAGGATACAGGGACTGGGGCCAACGTCCTGACTTTC.

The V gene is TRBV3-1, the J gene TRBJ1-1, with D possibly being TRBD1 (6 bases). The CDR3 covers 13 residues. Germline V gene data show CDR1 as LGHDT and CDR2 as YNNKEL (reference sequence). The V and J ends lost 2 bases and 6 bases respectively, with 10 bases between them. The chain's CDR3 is CASSQSRTAEAFF. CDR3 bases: TGTGCCAGCAGCCAAAGTAGGACAGCTGAAGCTTTCTTT.

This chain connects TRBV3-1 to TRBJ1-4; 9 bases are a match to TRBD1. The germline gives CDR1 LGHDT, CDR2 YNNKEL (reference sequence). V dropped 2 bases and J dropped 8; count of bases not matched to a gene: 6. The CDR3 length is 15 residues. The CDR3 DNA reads TGTGCCAGCAGCCAATCGGGACAGGGTGAGGAAAAACTGTTTTTT. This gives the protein CASSQSGQGEEKLFF.